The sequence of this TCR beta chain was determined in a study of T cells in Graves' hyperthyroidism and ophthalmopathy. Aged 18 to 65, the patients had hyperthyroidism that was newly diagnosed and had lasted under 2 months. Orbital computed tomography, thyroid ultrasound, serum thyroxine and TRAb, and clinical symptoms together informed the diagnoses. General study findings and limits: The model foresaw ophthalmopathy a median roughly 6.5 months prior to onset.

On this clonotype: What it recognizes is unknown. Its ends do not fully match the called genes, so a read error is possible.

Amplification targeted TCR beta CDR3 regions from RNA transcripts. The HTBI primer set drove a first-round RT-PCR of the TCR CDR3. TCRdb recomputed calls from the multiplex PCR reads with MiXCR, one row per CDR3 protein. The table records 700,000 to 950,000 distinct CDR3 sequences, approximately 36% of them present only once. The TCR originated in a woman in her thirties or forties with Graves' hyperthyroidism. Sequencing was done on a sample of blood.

The CDR3 DNA is TGCGCCAGCAGCTTGGCGGGACAGGACACAGATTCGCAGTATTTT. Translated, it gives CASSLAGQDTDSQYF. This chain links TRBV5-1 with TRBJ2-3, with 8 bases lining up with TRBD1. CDR3 length: 15 residues. The germline V gene encodes CDR1 SGHRS and CDR2 YFSETQ.